This T cell receptor (beta chain) derives from a study of PD-L1 blockade in urothelial cancer. Study details: Patients commenced atezolizumab at some point between 2014 and 2016, and it was given at 1,200 mg intravenously every 3 weeks. Male patients with bladder-origin urothelial cancer numbered about 90% of the 29. Analyzed time points were 3 weeks (second dose) and 6 weeks after therapy began.

This clone was observed a single time. The time point denotes: pretreatment peripheral blood. It was locally advanced or metastatic urothelial carcinoma that patients had. The method was immunoSEQ multiplex PCR; TCRdb's version includes in-frame clones alone and lacks a portion of them. The repertoire includes 40,000 to 55,000 clones, 86% of them detected once, and over 20% sits in the top ten. CDR3 size: 16 residues. Germline V lookup: CDR1 SGHRS, CDR2 YFSETQ. The V segment lost 0 bases and the J segment 9 bases; nucleotides outside the gene matches: 9. The chain uses TRBV5-1 and TRBJ2-3, with 11 bases lining up with TRBD2. This clonotype originated in a man aged 55 to 69 with urothelial cancer. The input for sequencing was PBMCs, taken around atezolizumab (anti-PD-L1) treatment. CDR3 sequence: CASSLEPSGGPRTQYF. CDR3 nucleotides: TGCGCCAGCAGCTTGGAGCCTAGCGGGGGGCCACGGACGCAGTATTTT.